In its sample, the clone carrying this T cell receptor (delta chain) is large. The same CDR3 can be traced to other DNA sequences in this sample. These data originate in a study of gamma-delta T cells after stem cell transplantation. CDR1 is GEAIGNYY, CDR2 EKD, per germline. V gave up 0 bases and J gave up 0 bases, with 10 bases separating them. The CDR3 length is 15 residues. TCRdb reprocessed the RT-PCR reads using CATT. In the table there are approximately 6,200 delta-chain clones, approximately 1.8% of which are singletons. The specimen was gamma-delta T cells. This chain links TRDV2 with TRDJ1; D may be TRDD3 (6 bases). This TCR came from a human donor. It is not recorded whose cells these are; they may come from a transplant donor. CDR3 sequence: CACDTLGTYTDKLIF. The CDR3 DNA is TGTGCCTGTGACACCCTGGGGACTTACACCGATAAACTCATCTTT.